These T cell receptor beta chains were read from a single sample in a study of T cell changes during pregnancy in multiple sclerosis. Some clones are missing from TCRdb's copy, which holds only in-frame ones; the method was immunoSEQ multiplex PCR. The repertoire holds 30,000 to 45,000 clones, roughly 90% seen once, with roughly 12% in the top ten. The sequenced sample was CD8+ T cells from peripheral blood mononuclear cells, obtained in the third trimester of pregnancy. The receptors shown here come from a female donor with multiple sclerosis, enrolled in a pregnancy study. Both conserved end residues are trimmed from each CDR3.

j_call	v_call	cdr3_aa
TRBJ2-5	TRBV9	ASSVTSGGGETQY
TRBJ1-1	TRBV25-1	ASGEVRGDAEAF
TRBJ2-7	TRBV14	ASSHQGGYEQY
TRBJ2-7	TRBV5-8	ASSFTPGTPYEQY
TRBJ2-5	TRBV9	ASSKAGGGLAVQETQY
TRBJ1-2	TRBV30	AWSGGQIYGYT
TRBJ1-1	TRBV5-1	ASSLQGADTEAF
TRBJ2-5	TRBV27	ASSLSTGGMETQY
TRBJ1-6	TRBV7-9	ASSPPGGSYNSPLH
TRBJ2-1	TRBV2	ASRAGATLNEQF
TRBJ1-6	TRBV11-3	ASSFSLNSPLH
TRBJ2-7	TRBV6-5	ASSYGGYYEQY
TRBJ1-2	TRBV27	ASSRSFWGAGAYGYT
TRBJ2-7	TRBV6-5	ASSYSGQGYSYEQY
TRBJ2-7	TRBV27	ASSLYPGIGRSAYEQY
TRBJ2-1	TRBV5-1	ASSWLQGGNEQF
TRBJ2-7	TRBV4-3	ASSQSMGQGNRGYEQY
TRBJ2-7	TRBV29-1	SAGGPYEQY